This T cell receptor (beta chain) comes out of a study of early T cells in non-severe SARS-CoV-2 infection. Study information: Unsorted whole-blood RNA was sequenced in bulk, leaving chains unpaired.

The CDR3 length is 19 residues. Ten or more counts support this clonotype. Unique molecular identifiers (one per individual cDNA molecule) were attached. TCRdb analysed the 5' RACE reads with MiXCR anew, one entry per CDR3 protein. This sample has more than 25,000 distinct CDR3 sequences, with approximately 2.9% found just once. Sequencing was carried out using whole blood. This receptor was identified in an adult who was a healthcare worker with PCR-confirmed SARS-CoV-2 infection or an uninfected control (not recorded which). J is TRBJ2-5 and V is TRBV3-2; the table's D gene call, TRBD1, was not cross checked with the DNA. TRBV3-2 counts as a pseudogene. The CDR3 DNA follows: TGTGCCAGCAGCCAAGATATTACAGGCCAAATCACCAGGGCAGAGACCCAGTACTTC. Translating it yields CASSQDITGQITRAETQYF.